This T cell receptor (beta chain) was sequenced in a study of T cell clonality in common variable immunodeficiency. Study-level findings and limits: Reportedly, TCR beta sequences from common variable immunodeficiency showed fewer deletions and N-nucleotide insertions.

Using immunoSEQ multiplex PCR, the repertoire was profiled, and TCRdb retains in-frame clones only, with some absent. The counts give fewer than 20,000 clones, none of them seen only once; 13% to 15% is held by the top ten. Germline CDR1 is ENHRY and CDR2 is SYGVKD. CDR3 length: 14 amino acids. The V and J ends lost 6 bases and 5 bases, in that order; junction bases with no gene match: 8. This clone was counted ten times or more. Its antigen is still unknown. The read halts 3 residues ahead of the CDR3 end, with the missing end drawn from the germline J gene. The genes are TRBV10-3 and TRBJ1-2; the match to TRBD1 covers 8 bases. What was sequenced was peripheral blood mononuclear cells. The receptor comes from a human donor with common variable immunodeficiency. CDR3 DNA (partial): TGTGCCATCAGACCGGGACAGGCACAATATGGC. Translated: CAIRPGQAQYG. The entire CDR3 is CAIRPGQAQYGYTF.